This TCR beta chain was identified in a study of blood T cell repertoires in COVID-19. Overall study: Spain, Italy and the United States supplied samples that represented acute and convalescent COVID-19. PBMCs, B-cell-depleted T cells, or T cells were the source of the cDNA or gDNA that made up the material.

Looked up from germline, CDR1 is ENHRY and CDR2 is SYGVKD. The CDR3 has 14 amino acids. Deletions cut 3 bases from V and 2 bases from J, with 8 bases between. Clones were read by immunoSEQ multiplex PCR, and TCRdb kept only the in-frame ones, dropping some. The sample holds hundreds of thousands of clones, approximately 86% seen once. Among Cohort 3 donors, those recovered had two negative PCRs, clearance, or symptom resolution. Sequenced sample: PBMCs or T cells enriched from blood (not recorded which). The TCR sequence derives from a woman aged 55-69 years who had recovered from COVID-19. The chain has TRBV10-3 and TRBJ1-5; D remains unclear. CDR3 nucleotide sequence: TGTGCCATCAGTGAAGGGAGCGGCAATCAGCCCCAGCATTTT. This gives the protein CAISEGSGNQPQHF.